The present TCR beta chain was sequenced within a study of cytomegalovirus exposure and HLA in healthy donors listed by TCRdb under 2017. General notes on the study: According to an earlier analysis of 550 to 750 of the donors, about 180 million T cells yielded roughly 110 million unique TCR beta sequences and 276 Gb of sequence data. Across roughly 420 genotyped donors of the cohort, an average of roughly 250,000 unique TCR beta nucleotide sequences per donor were sequenced, and 15% to 20% of those sequences were non-productive. An early release that covered more than 550 HLA-typed donors contained 250 to 350 gigabases of sequencing data and 85 million to 100 million unique TCR sequences. The later analysis used no new phenotypic data to find candidate immune exposures, relying instead on TCR beta sequences and their occurrence across donors. In a later analysis, previously published TCR beta repertoires from roughly 710 donors were re-analyzed and high-resolution HLA genotyping was added so that TCR occurrence patterns could be studied. Roughly 5 DR-DQ haplotypes were handled as single units for association and clustering, since linkage in the cohort was strong. The study was designed to test whether signatures of past pathogen exposure could be identified by cataloging public T cell receptors. Donor age, sex, ethnicity and CMV serostatus were compiled together with the repertoire data. A later genetic analysis used genome-wide SNP genotypes for 398 of the 666 donors, treating that subset as a discovery cohort. To predict cytomegalovirus infection status, the study combined high-throughput TCR immunosequencing, statistical association of individual TCRs with disease status, and machine learning. Among the approximately 400 genotyped donors, approximately 81% belonged to the genetic ancestry cluster associated with self-reported Caucasian donors. Every repertoire in the discovery cohort had been generated on one and the same sequencing platform. An earlier analysis of about 620 of the donors applied high-throughput TCR beta sequencing to assess whether each TCR beta V gene segment acted as functional or pseudogenic. The number of typed donors differed by locus: 629-630 for A, B, C, DRB1 and DQB1; some 500 for DQA1; some 610 for DPA1; and around 450 for DPB1. HLA typing included class I and class II loci at four-digit resolution. In addition to the first cohort of 650 to 750 subjects, a separate validation cohort of approximately 110 different subjects was used. The T cell repertoires of roughly 660 subjects were profiled by immunosequencing and related to cytomegalovirus serostatus. General findings and caveats noted by the study authors: In an earlier analysis of 587 of the donors, most TCR beta V segments were observed in productive rearrangements about 90% or about 30% of the time, broadly matching IMGT annotations. At a false discovery rate of 0.05, a later analysis linked under 20,000 TCR beta sequences to specific HLA alleles. The only immune exposure information available for the cohort was CMV serostatus. Correlated functional status among segregating V segments might be attributable to linkage disequilibrium, but an unknown experimental factor could not be ruled out. Because some donors lacked HLA typing at each locus, the association tests relied only on the typed subset. Because counts were too low, roughly 17 rarely observed V segments, including chromosome 9 orphons, were left out of the earlier analysis of 587 of the donors. Roughly uniform sequencing depth across donors was assumed in presence/absence analyses, although this assumption may not hold. The study listed approximately 160 TCR beta chains as associated with cytomegalovirus. An association between a missense DCLRE1C variant and V-gene and J-gene trimming of TCR beta chains was found in a later genetic analysis and replicated in an independent cohort. The classifier was reported to diagnose cytomegalovirus status with high specificity and sensitivity in both the original and validation cohorts. In a later analysis, TCR association rates were found to vary across HLA loci, with the most associated TCRs seen for DRB1 alleles and the fewest for HLA-C alleles. A further reported finding was that TCR beta sequences accurately predicted the HLA-A and HLA-B alleles for most subjects in the first cohort. When HLA alleles, especially DR and DQ, strongly co-occurred, attributing TCR associations to individual alleles was difficult. A later analysis found that most CMV-associated TCR beta chains appeared HLA-restricted, with HLA associations seemingly driven largely by CMV exposure. Compared with the roughly 600-donor mean, donors in an Asian-associated ancestry cluster had fewer N-insertions in productive TCRs, according to a later genetic analysis. A few of the identified cytomegalovirus-associated TCR beta chains were confirmed in vitro to be specific for cytomegalovirus antigens. The sequencing pipeline was judged likely to have produced a cluster of highly shared sequence variants as a technical artifact. A later analysis found that HLA-associated TCR beta chains were more clonally expanded and had lower generation probabilities than equally common non-associated chains. Most TCR sequences were observed very rarely across donors, whereas some public TCRs were present in many individuals. Several of the top co-occurrence clusters appeared to be linked to parvovirus B19, influenza, CMV and Epstein-Barr virus, according to a later analysis. In this cohort, only TCR beta chains were sequenced, and detectable features were limited by the absence of alpha or paired-chain data. The 87-base-pair reads could not distinguish some IMGT-functional V segments, including TRBV6-2 and TRBV6-3, so those segments were excluded. According to the authors, the approach could potentially be generalized to other disease states and immunological phenotypes.

This clone has just a few counts. The specificity of this receptor is unknown. Per-nucleotide qualities are absent, and no much larger clonotype sits a single base away. The library came from the immunoSEQ multiplex PCR assay. For the multiplex PCR, a mixture combining 60 forward primers for TCR Vbeta segments and 13 reverse primers for TCR Jbeta segments was used. The CDR3 region of rearranged TCR beta genes was amplified from genomic DNA with a multiplex PCR assay. Amplified TCR beta libraries were sequenced as 87-base-pair reads on the Illumina HiSeq System. The authors processed their data as follows. A later analysis counted 65 million to 90 million unique TCR beta chains across the 600 to 850 repertoires, and about 10 million of these chains were shared by at least two donors. Raw reads were error-corrected and collapsed into unique sequences by a nearest-neighbor algorithm in which closely related sequences were merged to remove PCR and sequencing errors. CDR3 sequences were aligned to IMGT reference sequences to assign V, D and J gene segments. For a sequence to be retained, a match of at least six nucleotides was required to both a V gene segment and a J gene segment. A rearrangement counted as productive if the CDR3 had no stop codons and remained in frame with V and J, and every other rearrangement counted as non-productive. CDR3 was defined according to IMGT convention as the region running from the second conserved V-encoded cysteine to the conserved J-encoded phenylalanine. The earlier analysis of 550 to 650 of the donors excluded any sequence lacking an unambiguous match to a single V gene segment. An earlier analysis of 500 to 700 of the donors classified V segments as functional when productive rearrangements were above 56.7% and as segregating when the standard deviation between donors was above 5%. A statistical classification framework was built for diagnosing cytomegalovirus status from the catalog of TCR beta chain sequences. A later analysis assigned V and J genes by comparing TCR nucleotide sequences with IMGT/GENE-DB human TR gene sequences. Using the TCRdist pipeline, a later analysis assigned CDR3 sequences along with most-parsimonious VDJ recombination scenarios. In a later analysis, every TCR beta chain was defined by the combination of its CDR3 amino acid sequence and its V-gene family, and reads without a unique V-gene family were dropped. As a way to deal with suspected cross-contamination and a sequencing artifact, a later analysis dropped more than 500 nucleotide sequences that were highly shared and had low generation probability. For each public chain, a later analysis derived a clonal expansion index from normalized ranks of inferred template counts within each repertoire. Generation probabilities in a later analysis came from a VDJ recombination model fitted to out-of-frame rearrangements, and those results were checked against IGoR. In a later analysis, hypergeometric tests were used to score TCR-TCR, TCR-HLA and TCR-CMV co-occurrence, with a repertoire-size bias correction applied to TCR pairs. To estimate false discovery rates, a later analysis permuted the HLA or CMV assignments 20 times. A later analysis grouped co-occurring TCRs with DBSCAN, adding TCRdist sequence similarity when clustering within HLA-allele-positive subsets. For co-occurrence clustering, repertoires with fewer than 30,000 or more than 120,000 public chains were excluded, along with five or six repertoires with anomalous nucleotide sharing. TCRdb stores this immuneACCESS table with in-frame sequences only. Part of the clones is absent; in the studies checked, under half of the shortfall reflects unresolved V genes, and no reason is known for the rest. Clone size and V and J calls were adopted from that table, with D and trimming inferred from the DNA. Recorded for this sample are under 150,000 clones; 60% to 80% of them occurred a single time. Around 5.8% of the sample lies in the top ten.

The CDR3, from cysteine to phenylalanine, totals 15 residues. The entry retains the CDR3 DNA only, 45 bases that are in frame from base 1. The CDR1 and CDR2 encoded by the germline V gene are SGDLS and YYNGEE. After removal of 0 bases from V and 4 bases from J, the junction retains 7 bases not matched to a gene. The cohort comprised more than 550 healthy bone marrow donors. At the time of sampling, every cohort member was nominally healthy, though immune exposures that went unrecorded were likely present. The donor tested CMV seropositive, placing the donor among the 289 seropositive members of the cohort. Every donor gave a peripheral blood sample, and the peripheral blood mononuclear cells from that sample were used for TCR beta sequencing. Genomic DNA was extracted from the blood cell samples with the Qiagen DNeasy Blood Extraction Kit.

The sequence came from a woman aged 25 to 39 in good health and CMV-seropositive. The sample was PBMCs. Recombination linked TRBV9 to TRBJ2-7; 7 middle bases align to TRBD2. The CDR3 protein: CASSVGAVGGYEQYF. DNA sequence: TGTGCCAGCAGCGTAGGGGCGGTGGGGGGGTACGAGCAGTACTTC.